This T cell receptor beta chain was captured by sequencing in a study of T cell responses to AZD1222 COVID-19 vaccine. Assay used: immunoSEQ multiplex PCR; TCRdb lists only in-frame clones, some missing. The table includes some 180,000 clones, 90% to 95% detected once. As regards this clone: Its antigen remains unknown.

Regarding the study as a whole: Regions left unmutated in variants are reportedly the target of nearly half of spike-specific TCRs.

V lost 3 bases, J lost 4 bases, and 4 bases stayed unmatched. Germline V gene lookup returns CDR1 SGHRS and CDR2 YFSETQ. The CDR3 runs to 14 residues. Sequenced here: peripheral blood, sampled 28 days after the second dose of the MenACWY control vaccine. The chain uses TRBV5-1 and TRBJ2-7; 10 nucleotides agree with TRBD1. This clonotype was sampled from an adult who received the MenACWY meningococcal vaccine as a control. The CDR3 bases are TGCGCCAGCAGCTCGACAGGGGGCTCGTACGAGCAGTACTTC. Its translation: CASSSTGGSYEQYF. Variable domain in full (rest from reference TRBV5-1 and TRBJ2-7): KAGVTQTPRYLIKTRGQQVTLSCSPISGHRSVSWYQQTPGQGLQFLFEYFSETQRNKGNFPGRFSGRQFSNSRSEMNVSTLELGDSALYLCASSSTGGSYEQYFGPGTRLTVT.